This TCR beta chain was profiled in a study of cytomegalovirus exposure and HLA in healthy donors. The V end lost 3 bases, the J end lost 1 base, and 11 bases lay between the germline ends. This CDR3 spans 14 amino acids. Germline V gene sequence: CDR1 SQVTM, CDR2 ANQGSEA. The PCR used 60 Vbeta and 13 Jbeta primers. Method: immunoSEQ multiplex PCR; TCRdb's copy keeps in-frame clones and lacks some. In the table there are roughly 63,000 clones, more than 70% of which are singletons. This chain links TRBV29-1 with TRBJ2-3; D is possibly TRBD2 (5 bases). This receptor was obtained from a woman in her forties in good health and CMV-seropositive. The source material was PBMCs. This CDR3 reads CSVELGVGTDTQYF. CDR3 nucleotide sequence: TGCAGCGTTGAGCTCGGGGTGGGCACAGATACGCAGTATTTT.